The 15 T cell receptor beta chains below come from one sample, sequenced in a study of blood T cell repertoires in COVID-19. TCRdb keeps only in-frame clones here, not all; method: immunoSEQ multiplex PCR. The table has tens of thousands of clones, about 85% seen once. Sequencing input: peripheral blood. Source of these receptors: a man at least 80 years old with active or convalescent COVID-19.

The V gene is TRBV7-2, the J gene TRBJ2-3; 10 bases are shared with TRBD1. The J segment lost 3 bases and the V segment lost 5 bases, leaving 5 bases of the junction unmatched. The CDR3 totals 15 residues. CDR1 is SGHTA, CDR2 FQGNSA, per germline. CDR3 region: CASSPDRGRTDTQYF. In nucleotides, the CDR3 is TGTGCCAGCAGCCCCGACAGGGGGCGAACAGATACGCAGTATTTT.

With respect to this clone: The sample has other DNA sequences that encode this CDR3 too. The chain has TRBV7-9 and TRBJ1-2; TRBD1 aligns across 10 bases. Germline V gene data show CDR1 as SEHNR and CDR2 as FQNEAQ (reference sequence). The CDR3 contains 16 residues. J gave up 2 bases and V 2 bases, and 5 bases lay outside the gene matches. CDR3 sequence: CASSLLGTGDNYGYTF. CDR3 nucleotide sequence: TGTGCCAGCAGCTTATTGGGGACAGGGGACAACTATGGCTACACCTTC.

This clone was recorded at least ten times. This rearrangement joins TRBV5-6 to TRBJ2-3; 7 positions agree with TRBD1. The CDR3 sequence is 13 residues long. The trim removed 0 bases at V and 9 bases at J, leaving 4 bases unmatched. CDR1 and CDR2 from the germline V gene are SGHDT and YYEEEE. CDR3 loop: CASSLVRGGTQYF. CDR3 nucleotide sequence: TGTGCCAGCAGCTTGGTACGAGGGGGCACGCAGTATTTT.

The chain uses TRBV27 and TRBJ2-7; maybe TRBD1 (6 bases). Per the germline V gene, CDR1 is MNHEY and CDR2 is SMNVEV (reference sequence). Trimming left V 8 bases short and J 0 bases short, with 20 bases between. This CDR3 comprises 16 residues. The DNA of the CDR3 is TGTGCCAGCGGCAGGCAGGGGCTACCAAGCTCCTACGAGCAGTACTTC. Translated: CASGRQGLPSSYEQYF.

The J gene is TRBJ2-7, the V gene TRBV5-1; 7 bases line up with TRBD2. This CDR3 comprises 14 residues. V shed 6 bases and J 4 bases; nucleotides not matched to a gene: 10. Germline lookup yields CDR1 SGHRS and CDR2 YFSETQ. The CDR3 spells CASKSGGGIYEQYF. For the CDR3, the DNA is TGCGCCAGCAAAAGTGGCGGGGGAATTTACGAGCAGTACTTC.

The chain is built from TRBV30 and TRBJ1-1; D gene unclear. CDR1 and CDR2 from the germline V gene are GTSNPN and SVGIG (reference sequence). The ends were cut back, 0 bases at V and 7 bases at J, with 12 bases in the middle. The CDR3 is made up of 13 amino acids. In DNA, the CDR3 is TGTGCCTGGAGTGTACGGAGGGAGGGTGAAGCTTTCTTT. Protein: CAWSVRREGEAFF.

This chain uses TRBV6-5 with TRBJ2-1; possible D gene TRBD1, 5 bases. This CDR3 has 15 amino acids. V was pared by 8 bases and J by 2 bases, with 16 bases between. CDR1 MNHEY and CDR2 SVGAGI come from the germline V gene. The CDR3 here is CASRLGVGTYNEQFF. CDR3 nucleotide sequence: TGTGCCAGCCGCCTAGGGGTGGGAACCTACAATGAGCAGTTCTTC.

This clone has more than one count but fewer than ten. J is TRBJ1-1 and V is TRBV5-1, with 7 bases identical to TRBD1. Germline V lookup: CDR1 SGHRS, CDR2 YFSETQ. The V gene end was trimmed by 2 bases and the J gene end by 4 bases; junction bases not matched to a gene: 2. This CDR3 is 13 amino acids long. CDR3 in amino acids: CASSFTGATEAFF. CDR3 DNA sequence: TGCGCCAGCAGCTTCACAGGGGCCACTGAAGCTTTCTTT.

The V call is TRBV18, the J call TRBJ1-2; D is undetermined. Per the germline V gene, CDR1 is KGHSH and CDR2 is LQKENI. Trimming shortened V by 3 bases and J by 8 bases, and 19 bases separated the two germline ends. CDR3 length: 15 amino acids. The CDR3 loop reads CASSPIAGSVEGYTF. CDR3 in DNA: TGTGCCAGCTCACCCATAGCGGGGTCCGTTGAAGGCTACACCTTC.

This clone showed up just a few times. This chain joins TRBV19 and TRBJ2-2; possibly TRBD1 for D (5 bases). V lost 6 bases to trimming and J lost 5 bases, with 10 bases between them. The CDR3 totals 13 residues. Germline V gives CDR1 LNHDA, CDR2 SQIVND (reference sequence). The CDR3 here is CASRNTGTGELFF. CDR3 sequence (DNA): TGTGCCAGTAGAAACACAGGTACCGGGGAGCTGTTTTTT.

The chain carries TRBV19 and TRBJ2-5; 12 bases are a match to TRBD2. J was trimmed by 2 bases and V by 6 bases; bases with no gene match: 1. Germline V gene data show CDR1 as LNHDA and CDR2 as SQIVND (reference sequence). The CDR3 runs 14 residues. In DNA, the CDR3 is TGTGCCAGTAGACTAGCGGGGGGTCAAGAGACCCAGTACTTC. Encoded protein: CASRLAGGQETQYF.

The rearrangement uses TRBV7-3 and TRBJ2-7; possibly TRBD1 for D (6 bases). Germline lookup yields CDR1 SGHTA and CDR2 FQGTGA. Deletions cut 5 bases from V and 6 bases from J, with 20 bases between. The CDR3 extends over 15 amino acids. As DNA, the CDR3 is TGTGCCAGCAGCCCAACTGGGGGCCCCGTCGGCGAGCAGTACTTC. Protein product: CASSPTGGPVGEQYF.

The chain has TRBV7-9 and TRBJ2-3; D is uncertain. CDR1 and CDR2 (germline): SEHNR, FQNEAQ (reference sequence). This CDR3 has 12 amino acids. Trimming cost V 4 bases and J 4 bases, with 6 bases left between them. This CDR3 is CASSSQADTQYF. CDR3 in DNA: TGTGCCAGCAGCTCGCAGGCAGATACGCAGTATTTT.

CDR3 in DNA: TGTGCCAGCAGCTTGGTGGAGGGGGCATTCGTGGTCTATGGCTACACCTTC. Translated: CASSLVEGAFVVYGYTF. The rearrangement uses TRBV5-4 and TRBJ1-2; TRBD1 agrees at 7 bases. CDR3 length: 17 amino acids. Germline CDR1 SGHNT, CDR2 YYREEE (reference sequence). J was trimmed by 4 bases and V by 0 bases; bases with no gene match: 12.

The J gene is TRBJ1-5, the V gene TRBV19; 8 positions agree with TRBD1. The CDR3 covers 18 residues. Trimming took 4 bases from V and 5 from J; bases not matched to a gene: 16. Germline V gene lookup returns CDR1 LNHDA and CDR2 SQIVND (reference sequence). The CDR3 nucleotides read TGTGCCAGTAGTACGACCCGCCGTTGGACAGGGTTGTATCAGCCCCAGCATTTT. Translated, it gives CASSTTRRWTGLYQPQHF.